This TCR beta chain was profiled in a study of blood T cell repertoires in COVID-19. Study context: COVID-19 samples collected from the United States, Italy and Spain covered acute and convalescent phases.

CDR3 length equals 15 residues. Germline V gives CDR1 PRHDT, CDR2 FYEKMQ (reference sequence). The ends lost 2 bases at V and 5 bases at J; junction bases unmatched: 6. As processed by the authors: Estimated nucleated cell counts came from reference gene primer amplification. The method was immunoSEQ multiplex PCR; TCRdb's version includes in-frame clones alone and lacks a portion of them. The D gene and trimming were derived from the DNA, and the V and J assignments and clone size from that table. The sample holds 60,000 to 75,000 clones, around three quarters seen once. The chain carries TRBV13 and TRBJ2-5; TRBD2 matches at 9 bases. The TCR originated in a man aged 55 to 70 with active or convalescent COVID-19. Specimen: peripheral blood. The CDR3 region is CASSLIAGGRETQYF. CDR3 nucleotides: TGTGCCAGCAGCTTAATTGCGGGGGGGCGGGAGACCCAGTACTTC.